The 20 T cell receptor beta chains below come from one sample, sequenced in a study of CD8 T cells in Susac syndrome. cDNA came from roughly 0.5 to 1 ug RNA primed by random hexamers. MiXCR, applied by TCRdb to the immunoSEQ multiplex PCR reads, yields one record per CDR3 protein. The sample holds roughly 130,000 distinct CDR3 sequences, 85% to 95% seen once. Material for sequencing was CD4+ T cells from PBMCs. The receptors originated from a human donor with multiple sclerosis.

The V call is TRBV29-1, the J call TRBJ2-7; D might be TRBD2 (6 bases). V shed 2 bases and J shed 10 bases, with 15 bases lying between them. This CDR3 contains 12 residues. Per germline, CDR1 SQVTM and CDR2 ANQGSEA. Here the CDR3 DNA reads TGCAGCGTTGAAATGGGACTCAAAACCCAGTACTTC. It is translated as CSVEMGLKTQYF.

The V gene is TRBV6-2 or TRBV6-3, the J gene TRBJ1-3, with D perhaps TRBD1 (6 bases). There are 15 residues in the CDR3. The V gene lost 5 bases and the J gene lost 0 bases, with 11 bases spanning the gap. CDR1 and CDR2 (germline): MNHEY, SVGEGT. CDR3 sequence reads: CASSAGHPSGNTIYF. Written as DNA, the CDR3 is TGTGCCAGCAGTGCGGGACACCCCTCTGGAAACACCATATATTTT.

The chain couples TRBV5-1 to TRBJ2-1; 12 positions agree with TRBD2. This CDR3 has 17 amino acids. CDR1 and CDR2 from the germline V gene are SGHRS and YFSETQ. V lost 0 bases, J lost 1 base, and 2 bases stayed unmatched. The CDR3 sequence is CASSLVGLAGSYNEQFF. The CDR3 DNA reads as TGCGCCAGCAGCTTGGTAGGACTAGCGGGGTCCTACAATGAGCAGTTCTTC.

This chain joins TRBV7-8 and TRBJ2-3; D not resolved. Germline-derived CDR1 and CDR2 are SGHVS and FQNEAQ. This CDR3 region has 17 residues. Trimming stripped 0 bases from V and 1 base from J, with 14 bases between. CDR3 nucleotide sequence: TGTGCCAGCAGCTTAGCGAATGAAGGCGGAGGCACAGATACGCAGTATTTT. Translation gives CASSLANEGGGTDTQYF. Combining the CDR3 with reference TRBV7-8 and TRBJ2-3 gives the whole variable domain GAGVSQSPRYKVAKRGQDVALRCDPISGHVSLFWYQQALGQGPEFLTYFQNEAQLDKSGLPSDRFFAERPEGSVSTLKIQRTQQEDSAVYLCASSLANEGGGTDTQYFGPGTRLTVL.

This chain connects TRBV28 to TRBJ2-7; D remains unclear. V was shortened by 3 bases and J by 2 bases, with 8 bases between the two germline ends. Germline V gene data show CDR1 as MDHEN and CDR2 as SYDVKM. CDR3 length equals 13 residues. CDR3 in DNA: TGTGCCAGCAGTTTGTCGCCTACCTACGAGCAGTACTTC. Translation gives CASSLSPTYEQYF.

The CDR3 is CASSPDSGGVFQETQYF. The CDR3 bases are TGTGCCAGCAGTCCTGATAGCGGGGGGGTTTTTCAAGAGACCCAGTACTTC. V usage is TRBV6-1 and J usage is TRBJ2-5; 11 bases agree with TRBD2. Germline trimming cut 5 bases from V and 2 bases from J; bases unmatched to any gene: 10. The CDR3 loop spans 17 amino acids. The germline gives CDR1 MNHNS, CDR2 SASEGT.

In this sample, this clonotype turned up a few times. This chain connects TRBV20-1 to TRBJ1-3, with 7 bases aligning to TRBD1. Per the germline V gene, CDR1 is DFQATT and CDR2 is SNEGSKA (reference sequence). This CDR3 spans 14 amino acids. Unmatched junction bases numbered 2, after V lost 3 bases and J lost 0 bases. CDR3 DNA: TGCAGTGCTAGGGGGGACAGCTCTGGAAACACCATATATTTT. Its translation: CSARGDSSGNTIYF.

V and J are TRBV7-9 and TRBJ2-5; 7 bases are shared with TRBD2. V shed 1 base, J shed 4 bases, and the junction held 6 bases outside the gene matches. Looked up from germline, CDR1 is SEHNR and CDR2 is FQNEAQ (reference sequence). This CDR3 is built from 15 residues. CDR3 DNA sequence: TGTGCCAGCAGCTTAGAGGCCTCGGGAGGAGAGACCCAGTACTTC. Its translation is CASSLEASGGETQYF.

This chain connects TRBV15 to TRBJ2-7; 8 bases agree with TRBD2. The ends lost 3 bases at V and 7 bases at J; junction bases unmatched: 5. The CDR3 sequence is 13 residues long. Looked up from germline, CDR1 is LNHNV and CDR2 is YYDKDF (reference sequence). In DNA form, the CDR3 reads TGTGCCACCAGCAGGCATTCGGGGGGGGAGCAGTACTTC. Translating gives CATSRHSGGEQYF.

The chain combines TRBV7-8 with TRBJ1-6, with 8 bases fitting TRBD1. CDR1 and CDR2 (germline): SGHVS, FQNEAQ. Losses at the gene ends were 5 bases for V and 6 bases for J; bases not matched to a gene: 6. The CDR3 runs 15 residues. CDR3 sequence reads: CASSPRTGSNSPLHF. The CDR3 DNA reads TGTGCCAGCAGCCCCAGGACAGGGAGTAATTCACCCCTCCACTTT.

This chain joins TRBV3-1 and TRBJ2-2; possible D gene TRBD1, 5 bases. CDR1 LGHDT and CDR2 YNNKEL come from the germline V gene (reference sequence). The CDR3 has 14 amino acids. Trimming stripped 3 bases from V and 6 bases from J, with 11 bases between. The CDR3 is CASSQYQGAGELFF. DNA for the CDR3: TGTGCCAGCAGCCAGTACCAGGGTGCCGGGGAGCTGTTTTTT. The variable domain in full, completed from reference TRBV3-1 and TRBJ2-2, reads DTAVSQTPKYLVTQMGNDKSIKCEQNLGHDTMYWYKQDSKKFLKIMFSYNNKELIINETVPNRFSPKSPDKAHLNLHINSLELGDSAVYFCASSQYQGAGELFFGEGSRLTVL.

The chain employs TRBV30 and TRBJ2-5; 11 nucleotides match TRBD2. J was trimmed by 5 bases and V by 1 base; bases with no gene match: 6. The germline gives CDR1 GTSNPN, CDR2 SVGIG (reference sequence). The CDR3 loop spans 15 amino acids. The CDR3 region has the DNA TGTGCCTGGAGTGCCCTAGCGGGGGGAAGGGAGACCCAGTACTTC. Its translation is CAWSALAGGRETQYF.

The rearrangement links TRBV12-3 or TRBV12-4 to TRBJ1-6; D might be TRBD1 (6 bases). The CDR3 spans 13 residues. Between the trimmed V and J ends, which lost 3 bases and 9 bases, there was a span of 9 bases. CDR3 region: CASSFDRPSPLHF. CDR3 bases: TGTGCCAGCAGTTTTGACAGGCCTTCACCCCTCCACTTT.

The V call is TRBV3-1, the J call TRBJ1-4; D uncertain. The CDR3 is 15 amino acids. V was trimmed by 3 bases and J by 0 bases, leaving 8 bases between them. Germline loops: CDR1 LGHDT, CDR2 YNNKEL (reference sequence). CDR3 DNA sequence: TGTGCCAGCAGCCACATCACTGCAACTAATGAAAAACTGTTTTTT. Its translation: CASSHITATNEKLFF.

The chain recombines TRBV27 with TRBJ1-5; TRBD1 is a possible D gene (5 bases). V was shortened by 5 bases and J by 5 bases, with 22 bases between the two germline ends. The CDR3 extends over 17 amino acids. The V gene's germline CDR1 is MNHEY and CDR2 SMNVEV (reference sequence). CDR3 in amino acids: CASSTQGMVGAHQPQHF. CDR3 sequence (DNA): TGTGCCAGCAGTACCCAGGGAATGGTTGGGGCACATCAGCCCCAGCATTTT.

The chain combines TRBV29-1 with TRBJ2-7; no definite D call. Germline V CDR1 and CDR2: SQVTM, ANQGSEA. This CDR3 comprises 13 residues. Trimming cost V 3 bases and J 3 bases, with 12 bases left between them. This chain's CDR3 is CSVDAPGGYEQYF. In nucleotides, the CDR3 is TGCAGCGTTGATGCTCCAGGCGGCTACGAGCAGTACTTC.

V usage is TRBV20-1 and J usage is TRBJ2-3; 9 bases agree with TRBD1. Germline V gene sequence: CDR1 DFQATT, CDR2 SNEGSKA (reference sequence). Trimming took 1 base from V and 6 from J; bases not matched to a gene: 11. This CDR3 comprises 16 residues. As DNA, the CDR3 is TGCAGTGCTAGAGGCCCCCACAGGGGGCGAACGGATACGCAGTATTTT. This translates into CSARGPHRGRTDTQYF.

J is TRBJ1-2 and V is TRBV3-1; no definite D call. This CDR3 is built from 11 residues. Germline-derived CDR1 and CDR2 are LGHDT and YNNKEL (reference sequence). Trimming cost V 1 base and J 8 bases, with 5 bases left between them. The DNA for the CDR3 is TGTGCCAGCAGCCAAGTGACAGGCTACACCTTC. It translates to CASSQVTGYTF.

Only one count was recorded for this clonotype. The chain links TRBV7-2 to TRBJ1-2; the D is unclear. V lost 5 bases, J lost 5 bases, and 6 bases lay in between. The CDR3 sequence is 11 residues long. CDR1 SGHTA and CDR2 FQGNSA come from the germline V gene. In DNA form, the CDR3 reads TGTGCCAGCAGCGGAATTTATGGCTACACCTTC. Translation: CASSGIYGYTF.

The CDR3 reads CASSEWGTGSSSYEQYF. CDR3 sequence (DNA): TGTGCCAGCAGTGAGTGGGGTACAGGATCCAGCTCCTACGAGCAGTACTTC. The chain joins TRBV6-1 to TRBJ2-7, with D perhaps TRBD1 (5 bases). Germline CDR1 reads MNHNS; CDR2 reads SASEGT. V lost 3 bases and J lost 0, with 18 bases in between. There are 17 residues in the CDR3.